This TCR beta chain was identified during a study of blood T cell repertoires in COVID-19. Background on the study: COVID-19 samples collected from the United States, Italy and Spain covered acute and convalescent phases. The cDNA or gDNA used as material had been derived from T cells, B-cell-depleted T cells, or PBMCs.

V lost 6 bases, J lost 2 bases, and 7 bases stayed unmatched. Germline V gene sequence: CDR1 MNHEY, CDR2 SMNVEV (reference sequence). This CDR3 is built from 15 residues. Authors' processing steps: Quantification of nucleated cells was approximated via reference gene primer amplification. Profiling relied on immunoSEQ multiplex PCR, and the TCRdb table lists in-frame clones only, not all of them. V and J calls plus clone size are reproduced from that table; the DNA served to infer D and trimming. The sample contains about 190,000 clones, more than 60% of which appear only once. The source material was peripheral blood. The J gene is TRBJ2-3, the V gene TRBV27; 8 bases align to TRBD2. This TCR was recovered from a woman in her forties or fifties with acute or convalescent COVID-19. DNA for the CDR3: TGTGCCAGCAGCGACCGGGGGGGCCCCACAGATACGCAGTATTTT. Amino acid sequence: CASSDRGGPTDTQYF.